This T cell receptor beta chain was recovered during a study of blood T cell repertoires in COVID-19. V trimming: 0 bases; J trimming: 0 bases; junction bases outside the gene matches: 10. The germline CDR1 and CDR2 sequences are MGHRA and YSYEKL. The CDR3 spans 18 residues. Sequenced by immunoSEQ multiplex PCR; TCRdb stores in-frame clones only, minus some. The repertoire holds some 120,000 clones, with over 65% as singletons. The genes are TRBV4-1 and TRBJ2-5; 7 nucleotides agree with TRBD2. The receptor was isolated from a young man with acute or convalescent COVID-19. The sample was peripheral blood. This CDR3 reads CASSQEFGGGLYQETQYF. The CDR3 DNA reads TGCGCCAGCAGCCAAGAGTTTGGGGGGGGATTGTACCAAGAGACCCAGTACTTC.